The 5 T cell receptor beta chains in this list originate from one sample, sequenced in a study of T cells after yellow fever vaccination. MiXCR was run by TCRdb on the 5' RACE reads, yielding one entry per CDR3 protein. The table shows tens of thousands of distinct CDR3 sequences, with just under 8% occurring only once. Sequencing was performed on CD8+ T cells sorted from PBMCs, taken on the day of the yellow fever booster vaccination. The receptors were sampled from a man under 40 who received the YFV17D yellow fever vaccine.

This clonotype showed up just a few times. The chain couples TRBV14 to TRBJ1-6; D gene ambiguous. The CDR3 spans 16 residues. The ends were cut back, 0 bases at V and 7 bases at J, with 13 bases in the middle. CDR1 and CDR2 from the germline V gene are SGHDN and FVKESK. CDR3 in DNA: TGTGCCAGCAGCCAAGATCCCCAGCCTGCCAATTCACCCCTCCACTTT. The encoded protein is CASSQDPQPANSPLHF.

Here the CDR3 DNA reads TGTGCTAGTGGTTTGGAAACCGGGACAGGGGAGAGTGACGAGCAGTACTTC. This translates into CASGLETGTGESDEQYF. V is TRBV12-5 and J is TRBJ2-7, with 10 bases aligning to TRBD1. The CDR3 covers 17 residues. Germline CDR1 and CDR2: LGHNT and FRNRAP. J lost 5 bases, V lost 1 base, and 11 bases had no gene match.

This clonotype was detected only a few times. The chain has TRBV19 and TRBJ2-7; D is unclear. Between the trimmed V and J ends, which lost 5 bases and 1 base, there was a span of 15 bases. This CDR3 has 15 residues. From germline, CDR1 is LNHDA and CDR2 SQIVND (reference sequence). CDR3 DNA: TGTGCCAGTAGTCCCTCCAGGACCGAATCCTACGAGCAGTACTTC. This sequence encodes CASSPSRTESYEQYF.

In this sample, this clonotype turned up a few times. V gene TRBV7-6 combines with J gene TRBJ2-1; a weak D match, TRBD1 (6 bases). CDR1 and CDR2 from the germline V gene are SGHVS and FNYEAQ. The CDR3 is 14 amino acids. Trimming took off 1 base at V and 14 bases at J, with 18 bases between the two ends. The DNA of the CDR3 is TGTGCCAGCAGCTTAGACGACGGAACCCCAGGGGAGTTCTTC. Amino acids: CASSLDDGTPGEFF. Combining the CDR3 with reference TRBV7-6 and TRBJ2-1 gives the whole variable domain GAGVSQSPRYKVTKRGQDVALRCDPISGHVSLYWYRQALGQGPEFLTYFNYEAQQDKSGLPNDRFSAERPEGSISTLTIQRTEQRDSAMYRCASSLDDGTPGEFFGPGTRLTVL.

Only a few counts were recorded for this clonotype. The CDR3: CASSVGRELYTDTQYF. The CDR3 bases are TGTGCCAGCAGCGTAGGGCGGGAGTTATACACAGATACGCAGTATTTT. This chain links TRBV9 with TRBJ2-3; TRBD2 agrees at 7 bases. The V segment lost 0 bases and the J segment 2 bases; nucleotides outside the gene matches: 6. CDR3 length equals 16 residues. Germline CDR1 is SGDLS and CDR2 is YYNGEE.